One and the same sample provided the 30 T cell receptor beta chains below, sequenced in a study of early T cells in non-severe SARS-CoV-2 infection (dated by TCRdb to the early 2020s). The library was obtained by 5' RACE. TCRdb names NextSeq 500 as the instrument used. In TCRdb, the public reads were trimmed at Q25 with fastp and aligned with MiXCR, with productive beta chains retained. Rows merge per CDR3 protein into single entries with the most common DNA and genes. The table for this sample lists tens of thousands of distinct CDR3 sequences; around 12% of them were counted only once. More than 0.9% of the sample lies in the top ten. The sample consisted of whole blood, taken at baseline. The receptors were gathered from an adult who was a healthcare worker with PCR-confirmed SARS-CoV-2 infection or an uninfected control (not recorded which). The donor label of this sample is uncertain.

In this sample, this clonotype turned up many times. The chain has TRBV7-3 and TRBJ1-1, with 8 bases fitting TRBD1. This CDR3 is 14 amino acids long. Germline CDR1 SGHTA, CDR2 FQGTGA. Trimming at V came to 2 bases and at J to 2 bases, leaving 1 base not matched to a gene. The CDR3 bases are TGTGCCAGCAGCTTACAGGGGGCAAACACTGAAGCTTTCTTT. As protein: CASSLQGANTEAFF.

This clonotype was detected only a few times. The gene calls are TRBV7-9 and TRBJ1-6; D is possibly TRBD1 (5 bases). Trimming left V 7 bases short and J 8 bases short, with 9 bases between. CDR3 length equals 12 residues. The V gene's germline CDR1 is SEHNR and CDR2 FQNEAQ (reference sequence). The CDR3 region has the DNA TGTGCCAGCACACAACAGGATTCACCCCTCCACTTT. This sequence encodes CASTQQDSPLHF.

This chain links TRBV7-3 with TRBJ2-3; TRBD2 agrees at 10 bases. V was pared by 3 bases and J by 5 bases, with 5 bases of the junction left unmatched. Germline CDR1 is SGHTA and CDR2 is FQGTGA. The CDR3 sequence is 15 residues long. This chain's CDR3 is CASSLASGGGDTQYF. The CDR3 DNA reads as TGTGCCAGCAGCTTGGCTAGCGGGGGTGGAGATACGCAGTATTTT.

The chain is built from TRBV11-2 and TRBJ2-3, with D possibly TRBD2 on 5 matching bases. The CDR3 runs to 15 residues. V was trimmed by 1 base and J by 6 bases, leaving 14 bases between them. Germline CDR1 reads SGHAT; CDR2 reads FQNNGV. The CDR3 protein is CASSLGSLTGDTQYF. For the CDR3, the DNA is TGTGCCAGCAGCTTAGGGTCCCTAACGGGGGATACGCAGTATTTT.

V is TRBV7-8 and J is TRBJ2-7, with 8 nucleotides matching TRBD2. With 3 bases clipped from V and 4 bases from J, the junction kept 2 bases outside the gene matches. CDR3 size: 13 residues. Germline CDR1 and CDR2: SGHVS and FQNEAQ. CDR3 sequence: CASSLTSAYEQYV. In DNA form, the CDR3 reads TGTGCCAGCAGCTTGACTAGCGCTTACGAGCAGTACGTC.

This clonotype was seen many times. The gene calls are TRBV7-2 and TRBJ2-1; 9 nucleotides align to TRBD1. There are 13 residues in the CDR3. The junction had 4 bases not matched to a gene; V was cut back by 7 bases and J by 6 bases. Looked up from germline, CDR1 is SGHTA and CDR2 is FQGNSA. The CDR3 DNA follows: TGTGCCAGCAACAGGGGGCTAATCAATGAGCAGTTCTTC. Translating gives CASNRGLINEQFF.

This clonotype was seen more than once but under ten times. The chain couples TRBV7-9 to TRBJ2-7; D is uncertain. V gave up 1 base and J gave up 1 base, with 8 bases separating them. Per germline, CDR1 SEHNR and CDR2 FQNEAQ (reference sequence). CDR3 length: 14 amino acids. The CDR3 protein is CASSLDWESYEQYV. The CDR3, as DNA: TGTGCCAGCAGCTTAGATTGGGAATCCTACGAGCAGTACGTC.

This clonotype was seen a few times. This chain links TRBV5-1 with TRBJ2-6; D call uncertain. Germline assignment: CDR1 SGHRS and CDR2 YFSETQ. This CDR3 region has 16 residues. Between the trimmed V and J ends, which lost 5 bases and 0 bases, there was a span of 12 bases. The CDR3 DNA is TGCGCCAGCAGGTTAACGGATACCTCTGGGGCCAACGTCCTGACTTTC. Protein sequence: CASRLTDTSGANVLTF. Complete variable domain (other parts from reference TRBV5-1 and TRBJ2-6): KAGVTQTPRYLIKTRGQQVTLSCSPISGHRSVSWYQQTPGQGLQFLFEYFSETQRNKGNFPGRFSGRQFSNSRSEMNVSTLELGDSALYLCASRLTDTSGANVLTFGAGSRLTVL.

This clonotype was observed at least ten times. V and J are TRBV2 and TRBJ2-1; 11 bases align to TRBD1. Trimming cost V 2 bases and J 4 bases; bases outside gene matches: 1. Germline values: CDR1 SNHLY, CDR2 FYNNEI. CDR3 length equals 15 residues. In DNA, the CDR3 is TGTGCCAGCAGTGAACGGGACAGGGGGTACAATGAGCAGTTCTTC. It translates to CASSERDRGYNEQFF.

The J gene is TRBJ2-1, the V gene TRBV5-4, with 10 positions matching TRBD1. CDR3 size: 19 residues. V was clipped by 3 bases and J by 4 bases; unmatched bases: 16. Germline V gene data show CDR1 as SGHNT and CDR2 as YYREEE (reference sequence). The CDR3, as DNA: TGTGCCAGCAGCTCTTCACCGAACCCGGACAGGGGGTGGTACAATGAGCAGTTCTTC. It yields the protein CASSSSPNPDRGWYNEQFF.

V gene TRBV19 combines with J gene TRBJ1-5, with a tentative D call TRBD1 (6 bases). Trimming removed 6 bases from V and 1 base from J, with 13 bases in between. The CDR3 is made up of 15 amino acids. Germline CDR1 LNHDA, CDR2 SQIVND (reference sequence). This chain's CDR3 is CASRTTGTSNQPQHF. The CDR3 bases are TGTGCCAGTAGGACTACAGGGACGAGCAATCAGCCCCAGCATTTT.

This clonotype was counted only a few times. This chain's CDR3 is CSARVSLAAETQYF. CDR3 DNA: TGCAGTGCTAGAGTCTCCTTAGCGGCGGAGACCCAGTACTTC. J is TRBJ2-5 and V is TRBV20-1; tentatively, D is TRBD2 (6 bases). Trimming took off 1 base at V and 5 bases at J, with 14 bases between the two ends. This CDR3 is 14 amino acids long. From germline, CDR1 is DFQATT and CDR2 SNEGSKA (reference sequence).

The gene calls are TRBV24-1 and TRBJ2-2; tentatively, D is TRBD2 (6 bases). This CDR3 has 15 residues. Deletions cut 3 bases from V and 4 bases from J, with 11 bases between. Germline loops: CDR1 KGHDR, CDR2 SFDVKD. The CDR3 nucleotides read TGTGCCACCAGTGATGCTCGGCGGGGCACCGGGGAGCTGTTTTTT. Translated, it gives CATSDARRGTGELFF.

This clonotype was counted at least ten times. This chain uses TRBV7-9 with TRBJ1-5; no firm D call. The V gene lost 4 bases and the J gene lost 4 bases, with 17 bases spanning the gap. CDR3 length: 16 residues. Germline CDR1 reads SEHNR; CDR2 reads FQNEAQ (reference sequence). CDR3 bases: TGTGCCAGCAGCTCATATAACCAAGACGGTAATCAGCCCCAGCATTTT. Translated, it gives CASSSYNQDGNQPQHF.

This clonotype has just a few counts. The J gene is TRBJ2-1, the V gene TRBV12-3 or TRBV12-4; TRBD2 is a possible D gene (5 bases). The CDR3 totals 14 residues. Trimming left V 5 bases short and J 0 bases short, with 8 bases between. The CDR3 loop is CASSLTSSYNEQFF. CDR3 DNA sequence: TGTGCCAGCAGTCTCACTAGCTCCTACAATGAGCAGTTCTTC.

V usage is TRBV7-6 and J usage is TRBJ1-5; D uncertain. Trimming took 4 bases from V and 7 from J, leaving 8 bases between them. Germline V CDR1 and CDR2: SGHVS, FNYEAQ. This CDR3 has 12 residues. CDR3 loop: CASSSRGQPQHF. The CDR3 DNA sequence: TGTGCCAGCAGCTCCCGCGGACAGCCCCAGCATTTT.

The sample holds a few counts of this clonotype. The rearrangement links TRBV5-1 to TRBJ2-2; D gene uncertain. The V gene lost 5 bases and the J gene lost 7 bases, with 6 bases spanning the gap. The CDR3 extends over 11 amino acids. Germline V gene sequence: CDR1 SGHRS, CDR2 YFSETQ. The CDR3 loop reads CASREGGELFF. CDR3 sequence (DNA): TGCGCCAGCAGAGAAGGCGGGGAGCTGTTTTTT.

In its sample, this clonotype was seen a few times. V and J are TRBV7-9 and TRBJ1-2; 7 bases fit TRBD1. The CDR3 totals 15 residues. In germline, CDR1 is SEHNR, CDR2 FQNEAQ (reference sequence). The V segment lost 4 bases and the J segment 8 bases; nucleotides outside the gene matches: 13. CDR3 DNA sequence: TGTGCCAGCAGCTCGAACCTCGACAGGGACTCAGGCTACACCTTC. This gives the protein CASSSNLDRDSGYTF.

The rearrangement links TRBV2 to TRBJ2-2; perhaps TRBD2 as D (6 bases). Germline values: CDR1 SNHLY, CDR2 FYNNEI. The CDR3 totals 13 residues. V was clipped by 10 bases and J by 4 bases, with 13 bases between them. CDR3 DNA: TGTGCCACCCGGCAGGGAGGCACCGGGGAGCTGTTTTTT. This gives the protein CATRQGGTGELFF.

This clonotype was seen repeatedly, ten times or more. The genes are TRBV6-6 and TRBJ1-5; the D gene is possibly TRBD1 (6 bases). Germline V gene data show CDR1 as MNHNY and CDR2 as SVGAGI (reference sequence). Trimming took off 2 bases at V and 7 bases at J, with 18 bases between the two ends. The CDR3 is 16 amino acids. The CDR3: CASSYHGTLVLQPQHF. The CDR3 DNA reads as TGTGCCAGCAGTTACCATGGGACATTGGTTCTGCAGCCCCAGCATTTT.

In its sample, this clonotype was seen many times. The genes are TRBV7-7 and TRBJ2-3; D ambiguous. In germline, CDR1 is SSHAT, CDR2 FNYEAQ (reference sequence). This CDR3 has 13 amino acids. Trimming stripped 5 bases from V and 3 bases from J, with 9 bases between. The CDR3 region is CASSVTSTDTQYF. The CDR3 nucleotides read TGTGCCAGCAGCGTAACTTCAACAGATACGCAGTATTTT.

This clonotype showed up many times. This rearrangement joins TRBV3-1 to TRBJ2-3; the match to TRBD1 covers 7 bases. This CDR3 is 16 amino acids long. Germline V lookup: CDR1 LGHDT, CDR2 YNNKEL (reference sequence). V was pared by 6 bases and J by 0 bases, with 9 bases of the junction left unmatched. The CDR3, as DNA: TGTGCCAGCAGTCAGATCCTGGACAGGAGCACAGATACGCAGTATTTT. Residues: CASSQILDRSTDTQYF.

The V gene is TRBV4-1, the J gene TRBJ2-7; 7 nucleotides line up with TRBD1. This CDR3 comprises 14 residues. The germline V gene encodes CDR1 MGHRA and CDR2 YSYEKL. V dropped 4 bases and J dropped 2; count of bases not matched to a gene: 5. The CDR3 nucleotides are TGCGCCAGCAGCCTCAACAGGGGTCCCTACGAGCAGTACGTC. Translating it yields CASSLNRGPYEQYV.

J is TRBJ2-3 and V is TRBV10-3; 7 bases map to TRBD2. V was clipped by 7 bases and J by 3 bases; unmatched bases: 10. The CDR3 extends over 15 amino acids. Germline V gives CDR1 ENHRY, CDR2 SYGVKD. This CDR3 reads CAIKPWGGETDTQYF. As DNA, the CDR3 is TGTGCCATCAAACCCTGGGGGGGGGAGACAGATACGCAGTATTTT.

J is TRBJ2-1 and V is TRBV11-1, with 7 bases identical to TRBD2. Germline lookup yields CDR1 SGHAT and CDR2 FQDESV (reference sequence). This CDR3 has 17 amino acids. The trim removed 1 base at V and 0 bases at J, leaving 6 bases unmatched. This chain's CDR3 is CASSLVSGANSYNEQFF. The CDR3, as DNA: TGTGCCAGCAGCTTAGTAAGCGGGGCGAACTCCTACAATGAGCAGTTCTTC.

The chain links TRBV5-1 to TRBJ2-2, with 7 bases lining up with TRBD2. The CDR3 has 14 residues. Trimming removed 4 bases from V and 6 bases from J; junction bases left unmatched: 6. CDR1 SGHRS and CDR2 YFSETQ come from the germline V gene. The CDR3 DNA reads TGCGCCAGCAGCGGCGGGACTATGGCCGGGGAGCTGTTTTTT. It encodes CASSGGTMAGELFF. Based on the CDR3 plus reference TRBV5-1 and TRBJ2-2, the full variable domain is KAGVTQTPRYLIKTRGQQVTLSCSPISGHRSVSWYQQTPGQGLQFLFEYFSETQRNKGNFPGRFSGRQFSNSRSEMNVSTLELGDSALYLCASSGGTMAGELFFGEGSRLTVL.

The rearrangement links TRBV24-1 to TRBJ2-6; possibly TRBD1 or TRBD2 for D (6 bases each). The CDR3 spans 17 residues. Germline assignment: CDR1 KGHDR and CDR2 SFDVKD. With 5 bases removed from V and 0 bases from J, the gap between germline ends came to 13 bases. The CDR3 loop is CATSVGGLRSGANVLTF. CDR3 sequence (DNA): TGTGCCACCAGTGTGGGGGGCCTTCGCTCTGGGGCCAACGTCCTGACTTTC.

This clonotype was counted ten times or more. V usage is TRBV19 and J usage is TRBJ2-5; D tentatively reads TRBD1 or TRBD2 (6 bases each). V was clipped by 7 bases and J by 5 bases, with 20 bases between them. The CDR3 length is 15 residues. Germline CDR1 and CDR2: LNHDA and SQIVND (reference sequence). This CDR3 is CASKGGSNTPETQYF. The DNA of the CDR3 is TGTGCCAGTAAGGGGGGCTCCAACACCCCGGAGACCCAGTACTTC. The full variable domain, completed using reference TRBV19 and TRBJ2-5, is DGGITQSPKYLFRKEGQNVTLSCEQNLNHDAMYWYRQDPGQGLRLIYYSQIVNDFQKGDIAEGYSVSREKKESFPLTVTSAQKNPTAFYLCASKGGSNTPETQYFGPGTRLLVL.

The chain couples TRBV7-2 to TRBJ1-1; 7 nucleotides align to TRBD1. V was pared by 3 bases and J by 5 bases, with 6 bases of the junction left unmatched. CDR1 is SGHTA, CDR2 FQGNSA, per germline. This CDR3 comprises 14 residues. This CDR3 is CASSLGGGVTEAFF. CDR3 DNA sequence: TGTGCCAGCAGCTTGGGAGGGGGCGTAACTGAAGCTTTCTTT.

A few counts support this clonotype. The chain uses TRBV5-1 and TRBJ2-5; no reliable D call. The CDR3 covers 14 residues. Germline V gene lookup returns CDR1 SGHRS and CDR2 YFSETQ. V was trimmed by 0 bases and J by 2 bases, leaving 8 bases between them. CDR3 protein: CASSLVDIQETQYF. Written as DNA, the CDR3 is TGCGCCAGCAGCTTGGTGGATATACAAGAGACCCAGTACTTC.